This T cell receptor (beta chain) was identified in a study of TIL therapy for anti-PD-1-resistant metastatic lung cancer. The wider study: Most patients had lung adenocarcinoma. General observations from the study: The baseline peripheral repertoire was partially replaced by infused TIL clonotypes that later decayed.

Specified time point: pre-treatment sample, taken before nivolumab and TIL therapy. Enrollment ran from late 2017 to January 2020. The libraries were made with immunoSEQ v3. Data came from immunoSEQ multiplex PCR; TCRdb stores just in-frame clones and leaves some out. The sample has roughly 60,000 clones, roughly 84% seen once. Comment on this clone: What it binds is not known.

V was pared by 2 bases and J by 9 bases, with 13 bases of the junction left unmatched. The CDR3 runs to 16 residues. Per germline, CDR1 SGHVS and CDR2 FQNEAQ. The J gene is TRBJ1-2, the V gene TRBV7-8; TRBD1 matches at 9 bases. The specimen comprised blood, sampled at baseline. The source is a person aged 25-79 years with non-small cell lung cancer. CDR3 in DNA: TGTGCCAGCAGCTTAAGGGGACAGGGAGATACATTACGCTACACCTTC. This encodes CASSLRGQGDTLRYTF.